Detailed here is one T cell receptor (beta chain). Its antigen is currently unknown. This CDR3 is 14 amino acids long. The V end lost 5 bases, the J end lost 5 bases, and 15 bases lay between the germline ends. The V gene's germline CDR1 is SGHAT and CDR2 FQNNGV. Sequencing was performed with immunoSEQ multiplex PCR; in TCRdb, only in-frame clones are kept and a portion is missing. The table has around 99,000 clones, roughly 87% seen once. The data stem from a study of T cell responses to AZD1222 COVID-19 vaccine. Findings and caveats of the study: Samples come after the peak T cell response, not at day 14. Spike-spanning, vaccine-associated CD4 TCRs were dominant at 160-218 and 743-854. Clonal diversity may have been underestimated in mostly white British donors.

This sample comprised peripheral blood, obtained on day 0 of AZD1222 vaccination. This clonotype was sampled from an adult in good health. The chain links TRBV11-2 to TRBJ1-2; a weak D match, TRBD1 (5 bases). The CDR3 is CASSLHMGVYGYTF. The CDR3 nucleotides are TGTGCCAGCAGCCTCCATATGGGGGTTTATGGCTACACCTTC.